This T cell receptor beta chain comes out of a study of T cells in Graves' hyperthyroidism and ophthalmopathy. The study, taken as a whole, reports: Ophthalmopathy was identified by the model a median around 5.9 months ahead of onset. Most thyroid clonotypes with frequency above 0.001 were detected in blood. Ophthalmopathy could be told apart from stable hyperthyroidism with a 13 V-J model.

Lactation, pregnancy, other autoimmune disease or uncontrolled infection excluded patients. This clonotype was seen more than once but under ten times. Its cognate antigen is unknown. The CDR3 regions of TCR beta were amplified from RNA transcripts. Researchers ran a first-round RT-PCR on the TCR CDR3 using the HTBI primer set. TCRdb reprocessed the multiplex PCR reads with MiXCR, giving one entry per CDR3 protein. This sample has hundreds of thousands of distinct CDR3 sequences, with 45% found just once. The TCR originated in an adult man with Graves' disease, either hyperthyroidism or ophthalmopathy (not recorded which). The specimen sequenced was peripheral blood or thyroid tissue (not recorded which).

The CDR3 loop is CASSVRELETQYF. Here the CDR3 DNA reads TGTGCCAGCTCGGTGCGGGAGTTGGAGACCCAGTACTTC. V is TRBV12-3 or TRBV12-4 and J is TRBJ2-5, with 7 bases that match TRBD2. The CDR3 extends over 13 amino acids. Trimming at V came to 8 bases and at J to 5 bases, leaving 8 bases not matched to a gene.